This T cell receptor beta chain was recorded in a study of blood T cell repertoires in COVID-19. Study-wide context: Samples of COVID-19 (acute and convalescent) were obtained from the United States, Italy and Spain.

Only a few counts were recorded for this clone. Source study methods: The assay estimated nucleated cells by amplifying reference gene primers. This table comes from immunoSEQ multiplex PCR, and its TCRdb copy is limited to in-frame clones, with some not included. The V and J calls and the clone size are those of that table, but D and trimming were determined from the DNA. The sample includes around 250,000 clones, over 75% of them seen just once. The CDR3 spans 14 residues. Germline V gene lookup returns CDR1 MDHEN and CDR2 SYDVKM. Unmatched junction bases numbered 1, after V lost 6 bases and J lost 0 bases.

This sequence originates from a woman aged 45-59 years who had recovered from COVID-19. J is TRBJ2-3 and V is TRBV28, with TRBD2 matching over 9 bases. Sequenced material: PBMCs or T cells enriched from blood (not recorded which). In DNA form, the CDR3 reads TGTGCCAGCAGACTAGCGGGTAGCACAGATACGCAGTATTTT. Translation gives CASRLAGSTDTQYF.